A single sample is the source of the 11 T cell receptor beta chains below, sequenced in a study of T cell repertoires in cytomegalovirus infection. MiXCR was run by TCRdb on the reads, yielding one entry per CDR3 protein. In the table there are fewer than 400,000 distinct CDR3 sequences, roughly 18% of which are singletons. Source material: PBMCs. The receptors shown here come from a human donor in good health (CMV status not recorded). Some clones in this sample may be carry-over from other donors' samples.

The V and J genes are TRBV5-1 and TRBJ1-6; D call uncertain. The CDR3 length is 15 residues. CDR1 is SGHRS, CDR2 YFSETQ, per germline. V was cut by 5 bases and J by 0 bases, with 9 bases left in between. CDR3 sequence (DNA): TGCGCCAGCAGGGAACAGAGCTCCTATAATTCACCCCTCCACTTT. Translation: CASREQSSYNSPLHF.

In regard to this clonotype: An end of the junction does not agree with germline; a read error may underlie this. CDR3 nucleotide sequence: TGTGCCAACAGCTTTCTCATGGGGGGGGGGGGTTCCTATAATTCACCCCTCCACTTT. It yields the protein CANSFLMGGGGSYNSPLHF. This chain uses TRBV7-2 with TRBJ1-6; the D gene is possibly TRBD1 (5 bases). The CDR3 has 19 amino acids. CDR1 and CDR2 (germline): SGHTA, FQGNSA.

The gene calls are TRBV12-3 or TRBV12-4 and TRBJ2-3; 12 bases agree with TRBD1. V lost 8 bases, J lost 1 base, and 13 bases stayed unmatched. The CDR3 runs 18 residues. CDR3 DNA: TGTGCCAGCGTGCAAGGGACAGGGGGCTGGGTAGGCACAGATACGCAGTATTTT. This translates into CASVQGTGGWVGTDTQYF.

This clonotype was counted many times. This sequence joins TRBV7-6 and TRBJ1-1; D is unresolved. This CDR3 comprises 13 residues. From germline, CDR1 is SGHVS and CDR2 FNYEAQ. The V end lost 3 bases, the J end lost 6 bases, and 11 bases lay between the germline ends. CDR3 coding DNA: TGTGCCAGCAGCTTCGACCTTAACGCTGAAGCTTTCTTT. It codes for CASSFDLNAEAFF.

This sequence joins TRBV19 and TRBJ1-5, with TRBD1 matching 11 bases. This CDR3 spans 16 amino acids. V shed 6 bases, J shed 4 bases, and the junction held 8 bases outside the gene matches. Germline-derived CDR1 and CDR2 are LNHDA and SQIVND (reference sequence). The CDR3 sequence: CASSTLGTGGNQPQHF. DNA for the CDR3: TGTGCCAGTAGCACCCTCGGGACAGGGGGGAATCAGCCCCAGCATTTT.

There are many counts of this clonotype. CDR3 in amino acids: CASSRYLATNEKLFF. CDR3 DNA: TGTGCCAGCAGCCGGTACCTTGCAACTAATGAAAAACTGTTTTTT. The chain has TRBV7-6 and TRBJ1-4; D ambiguous. V was trimmed by 5 bases and J by 0 bases, leaving 10 bases between them. Per the germline V gene, CDR1 is SGHVS and CDR2 is FNYEAQ. The length of the CDR3 is 15 residues.

V usage is TRBV5-1 and J usage is TRBJ2-1; tentative D call: TRBD2 (5 bases). Germline V gene sequence: CDR1 SGHRS, CDR2 YFSETQ. This CDR3 contains 11 residues. The V and J ends lost 4 bases and 15 bases respectively, with 14 bases between them. CDR3 DNA: TGCGCCAGCAGCCCCGGGATAACTCGGTTCTTC. Translated: CASSPGITRFF.

This clonotype was counted ten times or more. V gene TRBV7-2 combines with J gene TRBJ1-5; tentative D call: TRBD1 (5 bases). Per the germline V gene, CDR1 is SGHTA and CDR2 is FQGNSA. Trimming took 3 bases from V and 3 from J, leaving 9 bases between them. This CDR3 region has 14 residues. The CDR3 nucleotides are TGTGCCAGCAGCTTGGGACTCAACAATCAGCCCCAGCATTTT. Its protein product is CASSLGLNNQPQHF. Full variable domain (missing parts from reference TRBV7-2 and TRBJ1-5): GAGVSQSPSNKVTEKGKDVELRCDPISGHTALYWYRQSLGQGLEFLIYFQGNSAPDKSGLPSDRFSAERTGGSVSTLTIQRTQQEDSAVYLCASSLGLNNQPQHFGDGTRLSIL.

The V call is TRBV14, the J call TRBJ2-5; 12 bases line up with TRBD2. Germline assignment: CDR1 SGHDN and CDR2 FVKESK. The CDR3 runs 15 residues. V gave up 0 bases and J gave up 6 bases; unmatched junction bases: 2. This chain's CDR3 is CASSQELAGGKTQYF. The CDR3, as DNA: TGTGCCAGCAGCCAAGAGCTAGCGGGAGGGAAGACCCAGTACTTC.

The V and J genes are TRBV20-1 and TRBJ2-2; TRBD2 might be the D (6 bases). Trimming took 4 bases from V and 1 from J, leaving 10 bases between them. This CDR3 contains 14 residues. CDR1 and CDR2 (germline): DFQATT, SNEGSKA (reference sequence). The CDR3 is CSAKRVLNTGELFF. Here the CDR3 DNA reads TGCAGTGCTAAGCGGGTACTGAACACCGGGGAGCTGTTTTTT.

This clonotype was detected ten times or more. The gene calls are TRBV28 and TRBJ2-7; the D gene could be TRBD1 or TRBD2 (5 bases each). From germline, CDR1 is MDHEN and CDR2 SYDVKM. The CDR3 length is 14 residues. Trimming cost V 3 bases and J 7 bases, with 16 bases left between them. CDR3: CASSFFGTAGEQYF. The CDR3 DNA is TGTGCCAGCAGTTTTTTCGGGACCGCGGGTGAGCAGTACTTC. The full variable domain, with the rest looked up from reference TRBV28 and TRBJ2-7, is DVKVTQSSRYLVKRTGEKVFLECVQDMDHENMFWYRQDPGLGLRLIYFSYDVKMKEKGDIPEGYSVSREKKERFSLILESASTNQTSMYLCASSFFGTAGEQYFGPGTRLTVT.